This T cell receptor (beta chain) was identified in a study of T cell responses to AZD1222 COVID-19 vaccine (dated by TCRdb to the early 2020s). Broadly, across the study: TCR sequencing covered some 250 trial participants: 200 to 210 given two doses of AZD1222 and 26 given two doses of MenACWY control vaccine. Trial participants were enrolled by age into subgroups of 18-55, 56-69 and 70-plus years, and roughly 160, 29 and 62 TCR-sequenced participants, respectively, were included in these subgroups.

In light of the paper, this sample's time point label describes: baseline before first vaccination. This specimen's treatment or condition label, per the study, means: meningococcal conjugate vaccine given as trial control. Vaccinee samples came from UK trials COV001 and COV002, including a single-blind randomized controlled phase 2/3 trial of AZD1222 (ChAdOx1 nCoV-19) in healthy adults. Trial participant PBMC samples were collected at day 0 and day 28 after the second dose for TCRbeta chain sequencing. As to this clone: Its target antigen remains unknown. No base quality information exists; no much larger clone differs at one position.

Spanning cysteine to phenylalanine, the CDR3 consists of 15 amino acids. The read is trimmed to its CDR3 DNA, 45 bases read in frame from base 1. CDR1 and CDR2 were assigned from the germline V gene as SGHDN and FVKESK. V trim: 4 bases; J trim: 7 bases; unmatched bases: 7. Study-wide findings and limitations: Conclusions about previously exposed vaccinees are limited, since just 5 to 7 AZD1222 recipients were seropositive for SARS-CoV-2 at baseline. Because no day 14 peak-response samples were available, repertoires were characterized only after the peak T cell response. After two AZD1222 doses, both the breadth and the depth of spike-specific TCRs were significantly higher than at day 0 and than in MenACWY recipients. CD4 TCRs associated with the vaccine covered the entire spike protein, and the dominant responses were in regions 160-218 and 743-854. Participants were mostly white British, with more females than males. The authors suggested clonal diversity may have been underestimated. Reportedly, close to half of the unique spike-specific TCRs recognized epitopes lying outside the regions that are mutated in the B.1.351 and B.1.1.7 variants. In the small 56-69-year group, the increase in depth fell short of significance, most likely because of low power.

The CDR3 regions of human TCRbeta chains were analyzed by immunosequencing. Turning to the authors' computational methods: Repertoire TCRs were checked for matches against a reference library of SARS-CoV-2-specific TCRs that had been generated using the MIRA antigen-specificity platform. Breadth was defined as the fraction of unique TCRs that were SARS-CoV-2-associated, and depth was defined as the fraction of total T cells that were SARS-CoV-2-associated. Using the MIRA data, each spike-specific TCR was mapped to the spike region that the TCR reacts to and placed in a CD4 or CD8 class. Log10-transformed breadth and depth values were compared by one-way ANOVA with Sidak's multiple comparisons tests. Sourced from immuneACCESS, this table was stored by TCRdb with only in-frame sequences that have V and J called. A share of the clones is absent; for the studies checked, an unresolved V gene accounts for under half, and the remainder has no known explanation. That table is the source of V, J and clone size, and D and trimming were worked out from the DNA. The sample table shows roughly 130,000 clones, and 80% to 90% are seen once. Jointly, the top ten make up over 15% of the sample.

The TCR originated in an adult in good health. The rearrangement joined TRBV14 to TRBJ1-4; 9 of the junction bases match TRBD1. The source was peripheral blood, collected on day 0 of MenACWY control vaccination. The DNA is TGTGCCAGCAGCCTTAACAGGGGGCGCGGTGAAAAACTGTTTTTT. Its translation reads: CASSLNRGRGEKLFF.